The 17 T cell receptor beta chains in this list originate from one sample, sequenced in a study of blood T cell repertoires in COVID-19. Profiling relied on immunoSEQ multiplex PCR, and the TCRdb table lists in-frame clones only, not all of them. Of 450,000 to 500,000 clones listed, 75% to 90% are singletons. The sequencing sample was made of peripheral blood. Every receptor here comes from a human donor in a cohort sampled during active COVID-19.

This clone appeared a single time. V is TRBV30 and J is TRBJ1-5, with a weak D call TRBD1 (6 bases). The germline CDR1 and CDR2 sequences are GTSNPN and SVGIG (reference sequence). The CDR3 runs to 15 residues. V gave up 0 bases and J gave up 4 bases, with 13 bases separating them. The CDR3 loop is CAWSVMGQGNQPQHF. The CDR3 DNA reads TGTGCCTGGAGTGTAATGGGGCAGGGGAATCAGCCCCAGCATTTT.

J is TRBJ1-3 and V is TRBV7-2; D uncertain. The length of the CDR3 is 15 residues. Germline V gives CDR1 SGHTA, CDR2 FQGNSA. V was pared by 1 base and J by 4 bases, with 11 bases between. The CDR3 nucleotides are TGTGCCAGCAGCTTAGATGCCAGTACGGGAAACACCATATATTTT. Translating gives CASSLDASTGNTIYF.

The J gene is TRBJ1-2, the V gene TRBV7-2; D is ambiguous. Germline values: CDR1 SGHTA, CDR2 FQGNSA. CDR3 size: 19 residues. V was trimmed by 5 bases and J by 4 bases, leaving 29 bases between them. CDR3 sequence: CASSLYYPGGGRVFYGYTF. The CDR3 DNA follows: TGTGCCAGCAGCCTCTACTACCCCGGCGGAGGGAGAGTATTCTATGGCTACACCTTC.

The chain is built from TRBV2 and TRBJ1-6, with 9 bases lining up with TRBD1. Trimming removed 5 bases from V and 6 bases from J; junction bases left unmatched: 2. The germline gives CDR1 SNHLY, CDR2 FYNNEI. This CDR3 has 14 amino acids. CDR3 protein: CASSPDRGNSPLHF. The CDR3, as DNA: TGTGCCAGCAGTCCGGACAGGGGTAATTCACCCCTCCACTTT. The whole variable domain, filled in from reference TRBV2 and TRBJ1-6, reads EPEVTQTPSHQVTQMGQEVILRCVPISNHLYFYWYRQILGQKVEFLVSFYNNEISEKSEIFDDQFSVERPDGSNFTLKIRSTKLEDSAMYFCASSPDRGNSPLHFGNGTRLTVT.

The chain carries TRBV12-3 or TRBV12-4 and TRBJ2-4; 11 bases are shared with TRBD2. V gave up 7 bases and J gave up 5 bases; unmatched junction bases: 1. There are 13 residues in the CDR3. CDR3 DNA: TGTGCCAGCAAACTAGCGGGGGAAAACATTCAGTACTTC. This translates into CASKLAGENIQYF.

The chain joins TRBV7-8 to TRBJ2-1, with D possibly being TRBD1 (5 bases). The CDR3 has 11 amino acids. The germline V gene encodes CDR1 SGHVS and CDR2 FQNEAQ. The V end lost 0 bases, the J end lost 15 bases, and 9 bases lay between the germline ends. In DNA form, the CDR3 reads TGTGCCAGCAGCTTAGCAGGGGTGTGGTTCTTC. Its protein product is CASSLAGVWFF.

This chain links TRBV3-1 (or the pseudogene TRBV3-2) with TRBJ2-2; a weak D match, TRBD1 (5 bases). There are 14 residues in the CDR3. From germline, CDR1 is LGHDT and CDR2 YNNKEL (reference sequence). The V gene lost 3 bases and the J gene lost 7 bases, with 12 bases spanning the gap. CDR3 amino acids: CASSHKGIFGELFF. In DNA form, the CDR3 reads TGTGCCAGCAGCCACAAGGGGATCTTCGGGGAGCTGTTTTTT.

Notes on this clone: The same CDR3 can be traced to other DNA sequences in this sample. The chain has TRBV29-1 and TRBJ1-2; D gene unclear. The V end was cut by 0 bases, the J end by 7 bases, with 6 bases between. Per the germline V gene, CDR1 is SQVTM and CDR2 is ANQGSEA. The CDR3 covers 11 residues. The CDR3 is CSVEEGGGYTF. CDR3 sequence (DNA): TGCAGCGTTGAAGAGGGAGGTGGCTACACCTTC.

The V and J genes are TRBV2 and TRBJ2-4; 7 positions match TRBD2. V lost 8 bases and J lost 0; bases outside the gene matches: 7. The length of the CDR3 is 15 residues. Germline-derived CDR1 and CDR2 are SNHLY and FYNNEI. CDR3 coding DNA: TGTGCCAGCGGGAGCGGGACCCTAGCCAAAAACATTCAGTACTTC. It specifies CASGSGTLAKNIQYF.

The rearrangement uses TRBV5-1 and TRBJ1-1, with 7 positions matching TRBD1. The CDR3 is 14 residues long. Per the germline V gene, CDR1 is SGHRS and CDR2 is YFSETQ. V shed 4 bases and J 6 bases; nucleotides not matched to a gene: 9. The CDR3 reads CASSKGGLGAEAFF. As DNA, the CDR3 is TGCGCCAGCAGCAAAGGGGGCCTTGGGGCTGAAGCTTTCTTT.

The sample holds one count of this clone. The chain is built from TRBV2 and TRBJ2-5, with TRBD1 matching 7 bases. From germline, CDR1 is SNHLY and CDR2 FYNNEI. The V segment lost 6 bases and the J segment 5 bases; nucleotides outside the gene matches: 9. This CDR3 region has 14 residues. The chain's CDR3 is CASRDLRGSETQYF. The CDR3 DNA reads as TGTGCCAGCAGGGACCTCAGGGGGTCGGAGACCCAGTACTTC.

The rearrangement joins TRBV2 to TRBJ1-4, with D uncertain. Germline V gene sequence: CDR1 SNHLY, CDR2 FYNNEI. This CDR3 has 11 residues. Between the trimmed V and J ends, which lost 4 bases and 7 bases, there was a span of 4 bases. CDR3 protein: CASSVREKLFF. Here the CDR3 DNA reads TGTGCCAGCAGTGTCCGTGAAAAACTGTTTTTT.

The chain couples TRBV29-1 to TRBJ2-5, with D perhaps TRBD2 (5 bases). V lost 6 bases to trimming and J lost 2 bases, with 7 bases between them. CDR3 size: 11 residues. The germline CDR1 and CDR2 sequences are SQVTM and ANQGSEA. Written as DNA, the CDR3 is TGCAGCGTGGACTGGCAAGAGACCCAGTACTTC. Translated: CSVDWQETQYF.

This clone occurred a few times. The J gene is TRBJ1-6, the V gene TRBV4-3, with 10 bases aligning to TRBD1. The CDR3 consists of 18 residues. The germline CDR1 and CDR2 sequences are LGHNA and YSLEER. Trimming at V came to 0 bases and at J to 4 bases, leaving 6 bases not matched to a gene. The CDR3 reads CASSQDRGTGAYNSPLHF. The CDR3 DNA reads as TGCGCCAGCAGCCAAGATCGGGGGACAGGGGCTTATAATTCACCCCTCCACTTT.

The chain is built from TRBV18 and TRBJ1-1, with a possible D match to TRBD1 (6 bases). Germline V gives CDR1 KGHSH, CDR2 LQKENI. CDR3 length: 14 residues. V lost 1 base to trimming and J lost 4 bases, with 10 bases between them. The CDR3 DNA reads TGTGCCAGCTCACCACAAGGGGGACCCACTGAAGCTTTCTTT. The encoded protein is CASSPQGGPTEAFF.

The chain joins TRBV15 to TRBJ1-5; the D gene is possibly TRBD1 (5 bases). The CDR3 length is 16 residues. The germline CDR1 and CDR2 sequences are LNHNV and YYDKDF (reference sequence). V lost 0 bases and J 4 bases, leaving 13 bases between the germline ends. CDR3 protein: CATSRESDSLNQPQHF. CDR3 DNA sequence: TGTGCCACCAGCAGAGAAAGTGACAGTTTGAATCAGCCCCAGCATTTT.

The rearrangement uses TRBV5-1 and TRBJ1-1; TRBD1 agrees at 7 bases. This CDR3 has 16 amino acids. V gave up 0 bases and J gave up 3 bases; unmatched junction bases: 8. The germline CDR1 and CDR2 sequences are SGHRS and YFSETQ. The CDR3 DNA reads as TGCGCCAGCAGCTTGGGTTCAGGGGGGTGGTACACTGAAGCTTTCTTT. Its protein product is CASSLGSGGWYTEAFF.